These 32 T cell receptor beta chains came from one sample sequenced in a study of control samples from healthy donors and cancer patients. Repertoires were generated with immunoSEQ multiplex PCR, while TCRdb's copy carries only in-frame clones and drops some. The data hold approximately 120,000 clones, with just over 90% observed a single time. Sequences were obtained from blood. The receptors stem from a human donor in good health. The donor label of this sample is uncertain.

A remark on this clone: The sample holds other DNA sequences that translate to the same CDR3. This chain links TRBV5-1 with TRBJ2-7; D is ambiguous. V was cut by 0 bases and J by 4 bases, with 2 bases left in between. Germline CDR1 reads SGHRS; CDR2 reads YFSETQ. The CDR3 sequence is 11 residues long. The DNA of the CDR3 is TGCGCCAGCAGCTTGGAGTACGAGCAGTACTTC. It translates to CASSLEYEQYF.

V usage is TRBV7-8 and J usage is TRBJ1-6; D unclear. The CDR3 consists of 14 residues. The V end lost 5 bases, the J end lost 10 bases, and 15 bases lay between the germline ends. Germline CDR1 and CDR2: SGHVS and FQNEAQ. CDR3 sequence reads: CASSPGTAGSPLHF. CDR3 nucleotide sequence: TGTGCCAGCAGCCCTGGAACAGCCGGATCACCCCTCCACTTT.

J is TRBJ1-2 and V is TRBV5-6, with a possible D match to TRBD1 (5 bases). CDR3 size: 15 residues. V was pared by 3 bases and J by 3 bases, with 15 bases between. The germline gives CDR1 SGHDT, CDR2 YYEEEE. Here the CDR3 reads CASSSVQGVHYGYTF. The CDR3 bases are TGTGCCAGCAGCTCCGTGCAGGGCGTCCACTATGGCTACACCTTC.

This clone was recorded once. J is TRBJ1-4 and V is TRBV2; D ambiguous. The V end lost 10 bases, the J end lost 4 bases, and 19 bases lay between the germline ends. CDR1 is SNHLY, CDR2 FYNNEI, per germline. This CDR3 is built from 15 residues. In DNA form, the CDR3 reads TGTGCCACGTACCTCCCGGGTTCCCTTAATGAAAAACTGTTTTTT. It translates to CATYLPGSLNEKLFF.

This clone was counted a single time. The chain employs TRBV6-6 and TRBJ2-1; 9 nucleotides line up with TRBD2. The V gene end was trimmed by 5 bases and the J gene end by 0 bases; junction bases not matched to a gene: 20. Germline assignment: CDR1 MNHNY and CDR2 SVGAGI (reference sequence). The CDR3 has 21 residues. The CDR3 bases are TGTGCCAGCAGTCTAAGTGTTCCCTGGCGGGGGGGAGACAGCTCCTACAATGAGCAGTTCTTC. Translating it yields CASSLSVPWRGGDSSYNEQFF.

The genes are TRBV18 and TRBJ1-6; TRBD1 matches at 7 bases. The CDR3 covers 14 residues. Unmatched junction bases numbered 4, after V lost 3 bases and J lost 8 bases. The germline V gene has CDR1 KGHSH and CDR2 LQKENI. The DNA of the CDR3 is TGTGCCAGCTCACCCGACAGGGTGCATTCACCCCTCCACTTT. It yields the protein CASSPDRVHSPLHF. Using reference TRBV18 and TRBJ1-6 for the parts outside the CDR3, the full variable domain is NAGVMQNPRHLVRRRGQEARLRCSPMKGHSHVYWYRQLPEEGLKFMVYLQKENIIDESGMPKERFSAEFPKEGPSILRIQQVVRGDSAAYFCASSPDRVHSPLHFGNGTRLTVT.

The chain joins TRBV7-3 to TRBJ1-3; D gene uncertain. CDR3 size: 16 residues. The V end was cut by 0 bases, the J end by 7 bases, with 16 bases between. The germline V gene encodes CDR1 SGHTA and CDR2 FQGTGA. The CDR3 DNA is TGTGCCAGCAGCTTAACGTGGGCAGAGAACATCAACACCATATATTTT. Its protein product is CASSLTWAENINTIYF.

The rearrangement joins TRBV7-9 to TRBJ1-6; the match to TRBD1 covers 8 bases. The CDR3 runs to 14 residues. Trimming took 5 bases from V and 10 from J; bases not matched to a gene: 7. Germline values: CDR1 SEHNR, CDR2 FQNEAQ (reference sequence). CDR3: CASSAVQGGSPLHF. CDR3 nucleotide sequence: TGTGCCAGCAGCGCAGTACAGGGGGGCTCACCCCTCCACTTT.

V and J are TRBV6-5 and TRBJ2-3; D unclear. V lost 2 bases to trimming and J lost 2 bases, with 8 bases between them. Germline V gene sequence: CDR1 MNHEY, CDR2 SVGAGI. The CDR3 loop spans 14 amino acids. The CDR3 sequence is CASSYNAFTDTQYF. The CDR3 nucleotides read TGTGCCAGCAGTTACAACGCTTTCACAGATACGCAGTATTTT.

V gene TRBV4-3 combines with J gene TRBJ2-7, with a possible D match to TRBD1 (5 bases). Deletions cut 0 bases from V and 3 bases from J, with 18 bases between. Germline V CDR1 and CDR2: LGHNA, YSLEER. This CDR3 is built from 17 residues. The CDR3 protein is CASSQDPSRQGNYEQYV. The CDR3 DNA reads as TGCGCCAGCAGCCAAGACCCAAGTCGGCAGGGAAACTACGAGCAGTACGTC.

The chain has TRBV5-1 and TRBJ1-6, with D unresolved. CDR3 size: 16 residues. Germline lookup yields CDR1 SGHRS and CDR2 YFSETQ. Trimming pared 1 base from V and 0 bases from J, leaving 8 bases between. The CDR3 region has the DNA TGCGCCAGCAGCTTGCGAGGGAGCTCCTATAATTCACCCCTCCACTTT. Amino acids: CASSLRGSSYNSPLHF.

V usage is TRBV5-1 and J usage is TRBJ2-5, with 9 nucleotides matching TRBD1. The CDR3 has 14 residues. Germline lookup yields CDR1 SGHRS and CDR2 YFSETQ. J lost 3 bases, V lost 4 bases, and 4 bases had no gene match. CDR3 sequence reads: CASSRDRAKETQYF. For the CDR3, the DNA is TGCGCCAGCAGCCGGGACAGGGCAAAAGAGACCCAGTACTTC.

The gene calls are TRBV3-1 (or the pseudogene TRBV3-2) and TRBJ2-7, with 12 bases fitting TRBD1. J gave up 4 bases and V 4 bases, and 5 bases lay outside the gene matches. Germline CDR1 is LGHDT and CDR2 is YNNKEL (reference sequence). This CDR3 region has 15 residues. DNA of the CDR3: TGTGCCAGCAGCCCCCCGGGACAGGGGGCTTACGAGCAGTACTTC. It codes for CASSPPGQGAYEQYF.

The chain is built from TRBV2 and TRBJ2-3, with 7 bases lining up with TRBD1. Germline CDR1 reads SNHLY; CDR2 reads FYNNEI. The trim removed 2 bases at V and 3 bases at J, leaving 8 bases unmatched. The length of the CDR3 is 16 residues. The CDR3 reads CASSEWSAGGTDTQYF. CDR3 DNA sequence: TGTGCCAGCAGTGAATGGTCTGCAGGGGGAACAGATACGCAGTATTTT.

The chain combines TRBV3-1 (or the pseudogene TRBV3-2) with TRBJ2-1; 9 bases map to TRBD2. Trimming removed 8 bases from V and 0 bases from J; junction bases left unmatched: 5. This CDR3 region has 15 residues. Germline-derived CDR1 and CDR2 are LGHDT and YNNKEL (reference sequence). CDR3 coding DNA: TGTGCCAGCGTCGGCGGGGGGGCCTCCTACAATGAGCAGTTCTTC. It codes for CASVGGGASYNEQFF.

V gene TRBV5-1 combines with J gene TRBJ2-5; D gene unclear. V lost 7 bases to trimming and J lost 2 bases, with 9 bases between them. Looked up from germline, CDR1 is SGHRS and CDR2 is YFSETQ. The CDR3 extends over 12 amino acids. The CDR3 loop is CASGVAQETQYF. CDR3 coding DNA: TGCGCCAGCGGGGTTGCTCAAGAGACCCAGTACTTC.

The genes are TRBV28 and TRBJ2-2; D is perhaps TRBD2 (6 bases). The CDR3 consists of 15 residues. Trimming removed 6 bases from V and 4 bases from J, with 15 bases in between. The germline V gene has CDR1 MDHEN and CDR2 SYDVKM. The DNA for the CDR3 is TGTGCCAGCAGGTACGGCGGGGTGGCCACCGGGGAGCTGTTTTTT. As protein: CASRYGGVATGELFF.

This chain joins TRBV5-6 and TRBJ1-2; TRBD1 aligns across 7 bases. Germline V gene sequence: CDR1 SGHDT, CDR2 YYEEEE. This CDR3 contains 16 residues. V dropped 0 bases and J dropped 0; count of bases not matched to a gene: 5. For the CDR3, the DNA is TGTGCCAGCAGCTTGGGAGACAGGGCCTCTAACTATGGCTACACCTTC. Encoded protein: CASSLGDRASNYGYTF.

The rearrangement joins TRBV15 to TRBJ2-1, with D maybe TRBD2 (5 bases). This CDR3 is built from 21 residues. Trimming pared 1 base from V and 0 bases from J, leaving 25 bases between. The germline V gene encodes CDR1 LNHNV and CDR2 YYDKDF (reference sequence). The CDR3 region has the DNA TGTGCCACCAGCAGAGGCCAAGACGGGGTTAATCTCCTAAGCTCCTACAATGAGCAGTTCTTC. Its translation is CATSRGQDGVNLLSSYNEQFF.

In its sample, this clone was seen a few times. This chain uses TRBV10-1 with TRBJ1-1; the D gene is possibly TRBD1 (6 bases). The V end was cut by 9 bases, the J end by 3 bases, with 20 bases between. Germline CDR1 and CDR2: WNHNN and SYGVQD (reference sequence). The length of the CDR3 is 15 residues. The CDR3 DNA follows: TGCGCCAGGAGGTTCGACAGGCGAGGCGACACTGAAGCTTTCTTT. It codes for CARRFDRRGDTEAFF.

The CDR3 loop reads CASSLQTGDPYEQYF. The CDR3 DNA sequence: TGTGCCAGCAGCTTGCAGACAGGGGATCCCTACGAGCAGTACTTC. This chain connects TRBV5-6 to TRBJ2-7; TRBD1 agrees at 8 bases. From germline, CDR1 is SGHDT and CDR2 YYEEEE. The CDR3 has 15 residues. With 1 base clipped from V and 2 bases from J, the junction kept 5 bases outside the gene matches.

This chain links TRBV19 with TRBJ2-1; D may be TRBD1 (6 bases). V was shortened by 7 bases and J by 0 bases, with 13 bases between the two germline ends. Germline V lookup: CDR1 LNHDA, CDR2 SQIVND (reference sequence). CDR3 length: 15 amino acids. CDR3 nucleotide sequence: TGTGCCAGTATCCCACAGGGTGGCTCCTACAATGAGCAGTTCTTC. Amino acids: CASIPQGGSYNEQFF.

The rearrangement links TRBV9 to TRBJ1-1; D is unclear. V was cut by 0 bases and J by 4 bases, with 10 bases left in between. This CDR3 has 14 amino acids. Germline V gene sequence: CDR1 SGDLS, CDR2 YYNGEE. Here the CDR3 reads CASSVDSGSTEAFF. The CDR3 region has the DNA TGTGCCAGCAGCGTAGATTCCGGGAGCACTGAAGCTTTCTTT.

Comments on this clone: At one end, the junction sequence differs from germline, possibly due to a read error. The V call is TRBV6-6, the J call TRBJ1-2, with D uncertain. The CDR3 contains 11 residues. Germline V gives CDR1 MNHNY, CDR2 SVGAGI (reference sequence). The CDR3 bases are TGTGCCAGCAGTTACTCGGAAGGTCCGGTCTTC. This codes for CASSYSEGPVF.

The rearrangement joins TRBV11-2 to TRBJ2-5; the D gene is possibly TRBD1 (6 bases). CDR3 length: 15 residues. Germline lookup yields CDR1 SGHAT and CDR2 FQNNGV. The ends were cut back, 5 bases at V and 5 bases at J, with 18 bases in the middle. CDR3 sequence: CASSNTYRDEETQYF. As DNA, the CDR3 is TGTGCCAGCAGCAACACGTACAGGGATGAGGAGACCCAGTACTTC.

The chain couples TRBV7-9 to TRBJ2-7; D unresolved. The CDR3 spans 12 residues. Germline-derived CDR1 and CDR2 are SEHNR and FQNEAQ (reference sequence). The V and J ends lost 5 bases and 7 bases respectively, with 12 bases between them. The CDR3 DNA is TGTGCCAGCAGCCCCGACCCGGAAGAGCAGTACTTC. This translates into CASSPDPEEQYF.

Points on this clone: The identical CDR3 is also encoded by other nucleotide sequences in the sample. The V gene is TRBV27, the J gene TRBJ2-2; no clear D. The CDR3 has 14 amino acids. V lost 0 bases, J lost 2 bases, and 4 bases lay in between. CDR1 MNHEY and CDR2 SMNVEV come from the germline V gene (reference sequence). The CDR3 sequence: CASSLSRNTGELFF. The CDR3 region has the DNA TGTGCCAGCAGTTTATCCCGAAACACCGGGGAGCTGTTTTTT.

The rearrangement joins TRBV5-4 to TRBJ2-7; 9 bases agree with TRBD2. The trim removed 1 base at V and 1 base at J, leaving 3 bases unmatched. Germline V gene lookup returns CDR1 SGHNT and CDR2 YYREEE (reference sequence). The length of the CDR3 is 15 residues. The CDR3 DNA is TGTGCCAGCAGCTTGACTAGCGGGCCTTCCTACGAGCAGTACTTC. This sequence encodes CASSLTSGPSYEQYF.

In this sample, this clone turned up once. V is TRBV9 and J is TRBJ2-1; 10 nucleotides line up with TRBD2. Germline V CDR1 and CDR2: SGDLS, YYNGEE. The CDR3 is 15 residues long. With 4 bases clipped from V and 4 bases from J, the junction kept 5 bases outside the gene matches. CDR3 sequence (DNA): TGTGCCAGCAGCCCTAGCGGGGGTCCTTACAATGAGCAGTTCTTC. Protein product: CASSPSGGPYNEQFF.

The CDR3: CASSIGTGGYTF. The CDR3 DNA reads TGTGCCAGTAGTATAGGGACAGGTGGCTACACCTTC. The V call is TRBV19, the J call TRBJ1-2; 7 nucleotides match TRBD1. The CDR3 is 12 residues long. With 1 base clipped from V and 7 bases from J, the junction kept 0 bases outside the gene matches. Per the germline V gene, CDR1 is LNHDA and CDR2 is SQIVND (reference sequence).

The chain couples TRBV6-6 to TRBJ1-2, with D hard to call. The CDR3 is 14 amino acids. V lost 0 bases, J lost 2 bases, and 7 bases lay in between. CDR1 is MNHNY, CDR2 SVGAGI, per germline (reference sequence). The CDR3 loop reads CASSYSGRNYGYTF. DNA of the CDR3: TGTGCCAGCAGTTACTCGGGCAGAAACTATGGCTACACCTTC.

J is TRBJ2-6 and V is TRBV7-8; the D gene is possibly TRBD1 (5 bases). Germline assignment: CDR1 SGHVS and CDR2 FQNEAQ. There are 18 residues in the CDR3. V was trimmed by 2 bases and J by 0 bases, leaving 14 bases between them. The CDR3 is CASSLLVFGASGANVLTF. The CDR3 DNA reads TGTGCCAGCAGCTTATTAGTGTTTGGGGCCTCTGGGGCCAACGTCCTGACTTTC.